This T cell receptor beta chain is drawn from a study of blood T cell repertoires in COVID-19. Study background: Acute and convalescent COVID-19 samples came from the United States, Italy and Spain.

In the original workflow: The assay estimated nucleated cells by amplifying reference gene primers. The table came from immunoSEQ multiplex PCR; TCRdb's copy has only in-frame clones and leaves some out. That table furnishes V, J and clone size, whereas the DNA furnished D and trimming. This sample has 350,000 to 450,000 clones, with 70% to 90% found just once. This CDR3 spans 14 amino acids. J was trimmed by 9 bases and V by 4 bases; bases with no gene match: 5. The germline V gene encodes CDR1 KGHSY and CDR2 FQNENV. The sequenced material came from peripheral blood. The chain links TRBV16 to TRBJ1-6; 8 bases map to TRBD1. The clonotype comes from a human donor in a cohort sampled during active COVID-19. The CDR3 loop reads CASSRSGGGSPLHF. The CDR3 DNA follows: TGTGCCAGCAGCCGATCAGGGGGCGGTTCACCCCTCCACTTT.